This TCR beta chain was captured in a study of blood T cell repertoires in COVID-19. Study as a whole: COVID-19 samples from acute and convalescent phases originated in the United States, Italy and Spain. The analysed material was cDNA or gDNA that came from T cells, B-cell-depleted T cells, or PBMCs.

Germline V gives CDR1 SQVTM, CDR2 ANQGSEA. This CDR3 spans 15 amino acids. V lost 7 bases to trimming and J lost 3 bases; unmatched junction nucleotides: 4. TCRdb's table, derived via immunoSEQ multiplex PCR, lists solely in-frame clones and lacks some. Of 310,000 or so clones listed, 89% were seen once; the top ten hold 5% to 7.5%. V usage is TRBV29-1 and J usage is TRBJ2-2; 14 bases match TRBD2. Sequencing input: peripheral blood. This TCR was recovered from a man between 18 and 29 years old who had recovered from COVID-19. This CDR3 reads CSALGLAGDTGELFF. The CDR3, as DNA: TGCAGCGCCCTGGGACTAGCGGGAGACACCGGGGAGCTGTTTTTT.